This T cell receptor (beta chain) is from a study of blood T cell repertoires in COVID-19. Study context: T cells, B-cell-depleted T cells, or PBMCs provided the cDNA or gDNA that served as material.

From germline, CDR1 is SGHNT and CDR2 YYREEE (reference sequence). The V and J ends lost 5 bases and 2 bases, in that order; junction bases with no gene match: 7. The CDR3 runs 15 residues. Data came from immunoSEQ multiplex PCR; TCRdb stores just in-frame clones and leaves some out. Here the sample spans fewer than 200,000 clones, 84% being singletons. The source of this sequence is a human donor in a cohort sampled during active COVID-19. The chain carries TRBV5-4 and TRBJ2-7; 10 positions agree with TRBD2. Sequenced: peripheral blood. CDR3 in amino acids: CASRPGTSDPYEQYF. The DNA for the CDR3 is TGTGCCAGCAGACCCGGGACTAGCGACCCCTACGAGCAGTACTTC.